The rows below give T cell receptor beta chains drawn from one sample of a study of OX40 agonist ivuxolimab in advanced cancers. Generated by immunoSEQ multiplex PCR, the TCRdb table keeps only in-frame clones and is missing some. The sample lists 75,000 to 80,000 clones; just under 85% were seen once. The source was CD4+ or CD8+ T cells sorted from blood, collected in a trial of the OX40 agonist ivuxolimab. These receptors were collected from an adult with an advanced solid tumor such as melanoma, head and neck, liver or kidney cancer. The CDR3 runs from the conserved cysteine through the conserved F or W. D genes are given only for firm matches. Size is stated for part of the rows, as once, few or many counts, or as a class when the clone is expanded.

j_gene,abundance,d_gene,v_gene,CDR3nt,CDR3aa
TRBJ2-1,NA,NA,TRBV7-2,TGTGCCAGCAGCCAAGGTACAGGCTCCTACAATGAGCAGTTCTTC,CASSQGTGSYNEQFF
TRBJ1-2,NA,NA,TRBV7-3,TGTGCCAGCAGCCAATTGGCAACCCTGGGGGACTACACCTTC,CASSQLATLGDYTF
TRBJ2-7,NA,NA,TRBV15,TGTGCCACCAGGAGGGACATCTCCTACGAGCAGTACTTC,CATRRDISYEQYF
TRBJ2-2,NA,TRBD1,TRBV14,TGTGCCAGCAGGCCAAGTCAGGGGGCGGCCGGGGAGCTGTTTTTT,CASRPSQGAAGELFF
TRBJ2-1,NA,TRBD1,TRBV5-1,TGCGCCAGCTCCCGTTCAGGGGGCGCGTTAAATGAGCAGTTCTTC,CASSRSGGALNEQFF
TRBJ1-6,NA,NA,TRBV27,TGTGCCAGCAGTTTAGAGGGGGGCAAATATAATTCACCCCTCCACTTT,CASSLEGGKYNSPLHF
TRBJ2-3,NA,TRBD1,TRBV7-2,TGTGCCAGCAGCCCTGCGGACAGGGGGCGGACAGATACGCAGTATTTT,CASSPADRGRTDTQYF
TRBJ1-6,NA,NA,TRBV30,TGTGCCTGGAGCGCCCTGTATGGGGAAGGGGCAAATTCACCCCTCCACTTT,CAWSALYGEGANSPLHF
TRBJ2-5,NA,TRBD1,TRBV13,TGTGCCAGCAGCTTCCGGACAGGGCGAGAGACCCAGTACTTC,CASSFRTGRETQYF
TRBJ1-4,once,TRBD1,TRBV29-1,TGCAGCGTCGCCTCCAGGGGGGAAACTAATGAAAAACTGTTTTTT,CSVASRGETNEKLFF
TRBJ1-6,NA,NA,TRBV19,TGTGCCAGTAGTAGAGACACTTGGAATTCACCCCTCCACTTT,CASSRDTWNSPLHF
TRBJ2-5,NA,TRBD2,TRBV15,TGTGCCACCAGCAAGGGACAGGGTAGCGGGAGGGCCGAGGAGACCCAGTACTTC,CATSKGQGSGRAEETQYF
TRBJ2-7,NA,NA,TRBV7-9,TGTGCCAGCAGCTCCCCGGGACTTACGATAGCCTACGAGCAGTACTTC,CASSSPGLTIAYEQYF
TRBJ1-5,NA,NA,TRBV19,TGTGCCAGTAGTCCCACGGCCGGAGGTAGCAATCAGCCCCAGCATTTT,CASSPTAGGSNQPQHF
TRBJ2-7,NA,NA,TRBV6-1,TGTGCCAGCAGTGATAGGGGTCAGGGGGGGTACGAGCAGTACTTC,CASSDRGQGGYEQYF
TRBJ2-2,NA,NA,TRBV4-2,TGTGCCAGCAGCCCTCGTGGTGCGGGGGCCTCTAGGGACGGGGAGCTGTTTTTT,CASSPRGAGASRDGELFF
TRBJ1-1,NA,NA,TRBV6-1,TGTGCCAGCGGGGCTGAAGCTTTCTTT,CASGAEAFF
TRBJ1-2,once,TRBD1,TRBV7-9,TGTGCCAGCAGCTTTGGTGACAGGGGGACCAACTATGGCTACACCTTC,CASSFGDRGTNYGYTF
TRBJ2-1,once,TRBD2,TRBV27,TGTGCCAGCAGTACCCCGGAGGGAGGGGACTGGGGCAATGAGCAGTTCTTC,CASSTPEGGDWGNEQFF
TRBJ1-1,NA,NA,TRBV11-2,TGTGCCAGCAGCTTAATAAGGACGGCGAACACTGAAGCTTTCTTT,CASSLIRTANTEAFF
TRBJ1-6,NA,NA,TRBV5-5,TGTGCCAGCAGCTTCAGGCTCGATCCGTATAATTCACCCCTCCACTTT,CASSFRLDPYNSPLHF
TRBJ2-7,NA,TRBD1,TRBV2,TGTGCCAGCAGGGGACAGGGAAGCTCCTACGAGCAGTACTTC,CASRGQGSSYEQYF
TRBJ1-6,NA,NA,TRBV2,TGTGCCAGCAGCGAGGACAGCTATAATTCACCCCTCCACTTT,CASSEDSYNSPLHF
TRBJ2-4,NA,NA,TRBV5-4,TGTGCCAGCACCCCTCAAGGGGTCAACATTCAGTACTTC,CASTPQGVNIQYF
TRBJ1-5,once,NA,TRBV2,TGTGCCAGCACAGGGGATAGCAATCAGCCCCAGCATTTT,CASTGDSNQPQHF
TRBJ1-1,NA,NA,TRBV30,TGTGCCTGGGGGCCGATCTGGGCTGAAGCTTTCTTT,CAWGPIWAEAFF
TRBJ2-1,NA,TRBD2,TRBV2,TGTGCCAGCAGTATAGCGGGGACCTACAATGAGCAGTTCTTC,CASSIAGTYNEQFF
TRBJ2-1,NA,NA,TRBV7-3,TGTGCCAGCAGCCTGACTGGGGGCCCCGGTGATGAGCAGTTCTTC,CASSLTGGPGDEQFF
TRBJ2-7,NA,NA,TRBV13,TGTGCCAGCAGCTTAAGCCGGGTTTACGAGCAGTACTTC,CASSLSRVYEQYF
TRBJ2-7,NA,TRBD1,TRBV6-5,TGTGCCAGCAGCGGGACAGGGGCCTCCTACGAGCAGTACTTC,CASSGTGASYEQYF
TRBJ1-2,once,NA,TRBV7-2,TGTGCCAGCAGCTTAGCCAGGGAAGGCTACACCTTC,CASSLAREGYTF
TRBJ1-2,NA,NA,TRBV4-1,TGCGCCAGCAGCCAAGATCGAGGTCAGGGTGGTGGCTACACCTTC,CASSQDRGQGGGYTF
TRBJ2-1,NA,NA,TRBV28,TGTGCCAGCAGTATGCCCCCCTTGGATGAGCAGTTCTTC,CASSMPPLDEQFF
TRBJ2-1,NA,TRBD1,TRBV28,TGTGCCAGCATTAGCCCCGGGACAGCCTACAATGAGCAGTTCTTC,CASISPGTAYNEQFF
TRBJ2-1,once,TRBD2,TRBV4-2,TGTGCCAGCAGCCAAACGGGTGCGGGAGGGGCTGAGCAGTTCTTC,CASSQTGAGGAEQFF
TRBJ2-7,NA,TRBD1,TRBV5-6,TGTGCCAGCAGCAACAGGGGGGTCTACGAGCAGTACTTC,CASSNRGVYEQYF
TRBJ1-2,NA,TRBD1,TRBV5-1,TGCGCCAGCCGGACAGGACGACGGGATGGGGGCTACACCTTC,CASRTGRRDGGYTF
TRBJ2-5,NA,TRBD2,TRBV7-2,TGTGCCAGCAGCTTTAGCGGGATATCTGAGACCCAGTACTTC,CASSFSGISETQYF
TRBJ2-3,once,NA,TRBV15,TGTGCCACCAGCATTACTTGGGGAGATACGCAGTATTTT,CATSITWGDTQYF
TRBJ2-7,once,TRBD1,TRBV28,TGTGCCAGCAGTTTGATTCCGGGACAGGGGTCGTCGCAGTACTTC,CASSLIPGQGSSQYF
TRBJ1-1,NA,TRBD1,TRBV19,TGTGCCAGTAGTATGACAGGGCGCACTGAAGCTTTCTTT,CASSMTGRTEAFF
TRBJ1-1,NA,TRBD1,TRBV30,TGTGCCTGGAGTGTACCCCGGACAGGGGTTGGCACTGAAGCTTTCTTT,CAWSVPRTGVGTEAFF
TRBJ1-1,NA,NA,TRBV2,TGTGCCAGCAGTGTTAGCACTGAAGCTTTCTTT,CASSVSTEAFF
TRBJ2-5,NA,NA,TRBV11-3,TGTGCCAGCAGCTTAGGGTTGGCCGGGGAGACCCAGTACTTC,CASSLGLAGETQYF
TRBJ2-5,once,TRBD2,TRBV9,TGTGCCAGCAGCGTAGCGGTAGCGGGAGAGACCCAGTACTTC,CASSVAVAGETQYF
TRBJ2-5,NA,NA,TRBV2,TGTGCCAGCAGGGCAGAAGAGACCCAGTACTTC,CASRAEETQYF
TRBJ1-2,NA,NA,TRBV19,TGTGCCAGTAGAGTGGGTTACGGCTACACCTTC,CASRVGYGYTF
TRBJ2-1,NA,TRBD2,TRBV13,TGTGCCAGCAGCAGGGGACTAGCGGGAGACGGAGGCGATGAGCAGTTCTTC,CASSRGLAGDGGDEQFF
TRBJ2-7,few,NA,TRBV5-4,TGTGCCAGCAGCTTGGACAGGGTGGTCGAGCAGTACTTC,CASSLDRVVEQYF
TRBJ2-1,NA,TRBD1,TRBV5-4,TGTGCCAGCAGCTTGGGGACAGGGGGCTACAATGAGCAGTTCTTC,CASSLGTGGYNEQFF
TRBJ2-1,NA,NA,TRBV7-2,TGTGCCAGCAGCTTAACTCGAGACAATGAGCAGTTCTTC,CASSLTRDNEQFF
TRBJ2-3,NA,TRBD1,TRBV5-4,TGTGCCAGCAGCCCCACAGGGGCCACCACAGATACGCAGTATTTT,CASSPTGATTDTQYF
TRBJ1-1,NA,NA,TRBV5-1,TGCGCCAGCAGCGAGGGGTCGGCCCTGAACACTGAAGCTTTCTTT,CASSEGSALNTEAFF